Presented here are 32 T cell receptor beta chains from one specimen sequenced in a study of blood T cell repertoires in COVID-19. Assay used: immunoSEQ multiplex PCR; TCRdb lists only in-frame clones, some missing. This table holds approximately 120,000 clones, approximately 87% found once. Material: peripheral blood. The receptors come from a woman aged 55 to 70 with acute or convalescent COVID-19.

V is TRBV19 and J is TRBJ1-6; maybe TRBD1 (6 bases). The V end was cut by 5 bases, the J end by 5 bases, with 13 bases between. The CDR3 is 15 amino acids. CDR1 LNHDA and CDR2 SQIVND come from the germline V gene (reference sequence). CDR3 DNA: TGTGCCAGTAGTCTGCCGGGACATAATAATTCACCCCTCCACTTT. It specifies CASSLPGHNNSPLHF.

The chain carries TRBV23-1 and TRBJ1-3, with 10 bases fitting TRBD1. TRBV23-1 carries the ORF label, with uncertain function. J gave up 4 bases and V 2 bases, and 5 bases lay outside the gene matches. This CDR3 is 16 amino acids long. CDR3 nucleotide sequence: TGCGCCAGCAGTCAAGTGCGGGACAGGGGAGGAAACACCATATATTTT. Translated: CASSQVRDRGGNTIYF.

This clone was seen a single time. The chain links TRBV27 to TRBJ2-1; 9 bases agree with TRBD2. V gave up 5 bases and J gave up 4 bases; unmatched junction bases: 6. Germline V gene lookup returns CDR1 MNHEY and CDR2 SMNVEV (reference sequence). The CDR3 covers 15 residues. The CDR3: CASSPSGGWYNEQFF. The CDR3 DNA is TGTGCCAGCAGTCCCAGCGGGGGGTGGTACAATGAGCAGTTCTTC.

The rearrangement uses TRBV25-1 and TRBJ2-1; the match to TRBD2 covers 8 bases. This CDR3 spans 14 amino acids. CDR1 and CDR2 from the germline V gene are MGHDK and SYGVNS. The ends lost 6 bases at V and 2 bases at J; junction bases unmatched: 3. The CDR3 is CASRSGGTYNEQFF. The CDR3 DNA is TGTGCCAGCAGGTCGGGAGGGACCTACAATGAGCAGTTCTTC.

This clone was seen once. V usage is TRBV19 and J usage is TRBJ1-5; tentatively, D is TRBD1 (5 bases). This CDR3 has 14 amino acids. Trimming shortened V by 7 bases and J by 4 bases, and 14 bases separated the two germline ends. Germline-derived CDR1 and CDR2 are LNHDA and SQIVND (reference sequence). DNA of the CDR3: TGTGCCAGTAAGGTGACAGCCTTAAATCAGCCCCAGCATTTT. This codes for CASKVTALNQPQHF. The full variable domain, with the rest looked up from reference TRBV19 and TRBJ1-5, is DGGITQSPKYLFRKEGQNVTLSCEQNLNHDAMYWYRQDPGQGLRLIYYSQIVNDFQKGDIAEGYSVSREKKESFPLTVTSAQKNPTAFYLCASKVTALNQPQHFGDGTRLSIL.

This clone came up a few times. CDR3 loop: CASSPAGGPSSYNSPLHF. For the CDR3, the DNA is TGTGCCAGCAGCCCCGCGGGGGGACCTAGCTCCTATAATTCACCCCTCCACTTT. J is TRBJ1-6 and V is TRBV9; a possible D gene is TRBD1 (5 bases). Germline V gene lookup returns CDR1 SGDLS and CDR2 YYNGEE. The CDR3 totals 18 residues. Trimming cost V 4 bases and J 0 bases, with 17 bases left between them.

This chain joins TRBV2 and TRBJ1-2, with D unresolved. Germline V CDR1 and CDR2: SNHLY, FYNNEI. The CDR3 totals 13 residues. Trimming shortened V by 2 bases and J by 4 bases, and 8 bases separated the two germline ends. The CDR3 DNA reads as TGTGCCAGCAGTGAAATGGCAGTCTATGGCTACACCTTC. As protein: CASSEMAVYGYTF.

The chain carries TRBV7-6 and TRBJ1-5; a weak D match, TRBD1 (6 bases). V was trimmed by 5 bases and J by 0 bases, leaving 17 bases between them. CDR1 is SGHVS, CDR2 FNYEAQ, per germline. The CDR3 is 17 amino acids. CDR3 region: CASSLSRGPYSNQPQHF. The CDR3 nucleotides read TGTGCCAGCAGCCTGTCCAGGGGACCTTATAGCAATCAGCCCCAGCATTTT.

The chain employs TRBV7-8 and TRBJ1-5, with D hard to call. Trimming pared 0 bases from V and 7 bases from J, leaving 10 bases between. The CDR3 contains 14 residues. Germline V CDR1 and CDR2: SGHVS, FQNEAQ. The CDR3 nucleotides read TGTGCCAGCAGCTTAGCGCTAGAGGGCCAGCCCCAGCATTTT. Its protein product is CASSLALEGQPQHF.

In this sample, this clone turned up once. This chain joins TRBV7-9 and TRBJ2-1, with D perhaps matching TRBD1 (5 bases). The V end was cut by 5 bases, the J end by 2 bases, with 13 bases between. The CDR3 sequence is 15 residues long. Looked up from germline, CDR1 is SEHNR and CDR2 is FQNEAQ (reference sequence). The CDR3 DNA reads as TGTGCCAGCAGCCCCCGGCAGGGTCCCTACAATGAGCAGTTCTTC. Translated: CASSPRQGPYNEQFF.

The V gene is TRBV6-5, the J gene TRBJ1-1; tentative D call: TRBD1 (5 bases). The length of the CDR3 is 11 residues. Looked up from germline, CDR1 is MNHEY and CDR2 is SVGAGI. V was cut by 7 bases and J by 4 bases, with 7 bases left in between. The CDR3, as DNA: TGTGCCAGCACCGACAGCACTGAAGCTTTCTTT. This sequence encodes CASTDSTEAFF.

This clone was seen a few times. The CDR3 sequence: CSVASAGLLGNEQFF. The CDR3 coding sequence is TGCAGCGTTGCTAGCGCCGGTCTTCTAGGCAATGAGCAGTTCTTC. The rearrangement uses TRBV29-1 and TRBJ2-1; tentative D call: TRBD2 (6 bases). Germline V gives CDR1 SQVTM, CDR2 ANQGSEA. The CDR3 length is 15 residues. Trimming shortened V by 4 bases and J by 6 bases, and 19 bases separated the two germline ends.

V is TRBV9 and J is TRBJ2-3; weak D call: TRBD1 (5 bases). V lost 1 base and J lost 4, with 16 bases in between. The CDR3 has 16 residues. Looked up from germline, CDR1 is SGDLS and CDR2 is YYNGEE. CDR3 in amino acids: CASSVLGVTGPDTQYF. CDR3 bases: TGTGCCAGCAGCGTACTAGGGGTGACCGGGCCAGATACGCAGTATTTT.

The V gene is TRBV9, the J gene TRBJ2-5; possible D gene TRBD2, 6 bases. CDR3 size: 16 residues. Germline loops: CDR1 SGDLS, CDR2 YYNGEE. The ends were cut back, 0 bases at V and 3 bases at J, with 15 bases in the middle. The CDR3 DNA sequence: TGTGCCAGCAGCGTAGGGGTATCCTCGGGGGAAGAGACCCAGTACTTC. Its protein is CASSVGVSSGEETQYF.

In this sample, this clone turned up once. This chain connects TRBV14 to TRBJ2-1, with TRBD2 matching 9 bases. CDR3 length equals 15 residues. Trimming at V came to 1 base and at J to 8 bases, leaving 6 bases not matched to a gene. Germline V lookup: CDR1 SGHDN, CDR2 FVKESK. CDR3 DNA sequence: TGTGCCAGCAGCCAAGTCCCAGCGGGAGGATATGAGCAGTTCTTC. Its protein is CASSQVPAGGYEQFF.

The gene calls are TRBV6-5 and TRBJ2-7; 8 bases map to TRBD2. V shed 7 bases and J 2 bases; nucleotides not matched to a gene: 10. The CDR3 loop spans 15 amino acids. The germline gives CDR1 MNHEY, CDR2 SVGAGI. The CDR3 protein is CASTPGGALPYEQYF. DNA for the CDR3: TGTGCCAGCACCCCGGGGGGGGCCCTACCCTACGAGCAGTACTTC.

The chain employs TRBV10-3 and TRBJ1-3, with D uncertain. Trimming took 7 bases from V and 2 from J, leaving 12 bases between them. The CDR3 runs to 14 residues. Germline V CDR1 and CDR2: ENHRY, SYGVKD. Written as DNA, the CDR3 is TGTGCCATCACCCAGGAAAATCCTGGAAACACCATATATTTT. It specifies CAITQENPGNTIYF.

The chain recombines TRBV14 with TRBJ1-1, with D possibly being TRBD1 (5 bases). The CDR3 consists of 13 residues. CDR1 SGHDN and CDR2 FVKESK come from the germline V gene. The V gene lost 4 bases and the J gene lost 3 bases, with 9 bases spanning the gap. The CDR3 DNA reads as TGTGCCAGCAGCCTACAGGTTTACACTGAAGCTTTCTTT. Its protein product is CASSLQVYTEAFF.

The chain uses TRBV19 and TRBJ2-2, with TRBD2 identical over 7 bases. The CDR3 consists of 13 residues. The V gene's germline CDR1 is LNHDA and CDR2 SQIVND (reference sequence). Unmatched junction bases numbered 5, after V lost 7 bases and J lost 6 bases. CDR3: CASKVGGSGELFF. The CDR3 DNA reads as TGTGCCAGTAAAGTGGGAGGGTCCGGGGAGCTGTTTTTT. The complete variable domain, with remaining parts taken from reference TRBV19 and TRBJ2-2, reads DGGITQSPKYLFRKEGQNVTLSCEQNLNHDAMYWYRQDPGQGLRLIYYSQIVNDFQKGDIAEGYSVSREKKESFPLTVTSAQKNPTAFYLCASKVGGSGELFFGEGSRLTVL.

This clone was observed a few times. The V call is TRBV3-1 (or the pseudogene TRBV3-2), the J call TRBJ2-7, with 7 bases lining up with TRBD2. CDR1 LGHDT and CDR2 YNNKEL come from the germline V gene (reference sequence). The CDR3 length is 11 residues. The CDR3: CAAGGYGEQYF. The CDR3 nucleotides are TGTGCTGCCGGGGGGTACGGGGAGCAGTACTTC.

This clone appeared a single time. The V and J genes are TRBV11-2 and TRBJ2-7; possibly TRBD1 for D (6 bases). Germline loops: CDR1 SGHAT, CDR2 FQNNGV. Deletions cut 3 bases from V and 4 bases from J, with 10 bases between. The CDR3 spans 13 residues. CDR3 region: CASSFNRDYEQYF. As DNA, the CDR3 is TGTGCCAGCAGCTTTAACAGGGATTACGAGCAGTACTTC.

The J gene is TRBJ1-6, the V gene TRBV10-1; tentatively, D is TRBD1 (5 bases). Trimming took 5 bases from V and 8 from J, leaving 10 bases between them. CDR3 size: 13 residues. Germline CDR1 is WNHNN and CDR2 is SYGVQD (reference sequence). The CDR3 spells CASSQGRDSPLHF. DNA of the CDR3: TGCGCCAGCAGTCAGGGCCGGGATTCACCCCTCCACTTT.

The chain carries TRBV7-9 and TRBJ2-3; D is perhaps TRBD1 (6 bases). Germline CDR1 reads SEHNR; CDR2 reads FQNEAQ (reference sequence). Trimming pared 3 bases from V and 4 bases from J, leaving 11 bases between. This CDR3 is 14 amino acids long. The CDR3 spells CASSFRGSADTQYF. The CDR3 DNA follows: TGTGCCAGCAGCTTCAGGGGATCCGCAGATACGCAGTATTTT.

The V gene is TRBV15, the J gene TRBJ1-4, with 7 bases aligning to TRBD1. Germline values: CDR1 LNHNV, CDR2 YYDKDF (reference sequence). The ends lost 5 bases at V and 3 bases at J; junction bases unmatched: 6. CDR3 length: 15 amino acids. This chain's CDR3 is CATSGSGTANEKLFF. The CDR3, as DNA: TGTGCCACCAGCGGATCCGGGACAGCTAATGAAAAACTGTTTTTT.

This clone occurred a few times. The chain employs TRBV28 and TRBJ1-2; D gene uncertain. The germline V gene encodes CDR1 MDHEN and CDR2 SYDVKM. This CDR3 has 14 residues. V was trimmed by 5 bases and J by 8 bases, leaving 18 bases between them. This CDR3 is CASSVTGGLRGYTF. CDR3 in DNA: TGTGCCAGCAGTGTGACCGGAGGGTTGCGAGGCTACACCTTC.

The gene calls are TRBV28 and TRBJ2-5, with 7 bases aligning to TRBD1. The J segment lost 2 bases and the V segment lost 8 bases, leaving 8 bases of the junction unmatched. CDR1 is MDHEN, CDR2 SYDVKM, per germline. There are 14 residues in the CDR3. CDR3 nucleotide sequence: TGTGCCAGCGGCCGGGACAGACGTCAAGAGACCCAGTACTTC. This sequence encodes CASGRDRRQETQYF.

The V gene is TRBV19, the J gene TRBJ2-2, with D maybe TRBD2 (6 bases). Germline V gives CDR1 LNHDA, CDR2 SQIVND (reference sequence). Between the trimmed V and J ends, which lost 6 bases and 8 bases, there was a span of 13 bases. This CDR3 contains 13 residues. The CDR3 sequence is CASSRSGGGELFF. The CDR3 DNA sequence: TGTGCCAGTAGCAGGAGCGGAGGGGGGGAGCTGTTTTTT.

The chain carries TRBV7-9 and TRBJ2-1; a possible D gene is TRBD2 (6 bases). V dropped 2 bases and J dropped 6 bases, with 17 bases sitting between them. The CDR3 is made up of 16 amino acids. The germline V gene encodes CDR1 SEHNR and CDR2 FQNEAQ (reference sequence). The CDR3 DNA is TGTGCCAGCAGCTTACTACCGGGGGAGTCCGGCAATGAGCAGTTCTTC. Translated, it gives CASSLLPGESGNEQFF.

The chain links TRBV7-2 to TRBJ2-1; D unclear. The V end was cut by 5 bases, the J end by 0 bases, with 11 bases between. The CDR3 totals 15 residues. The V gene's germline CDR1 is SGHTA and CDR2 FQGNSA. The CDR3 DNA reads as TGTGCCAGCAGCGCCGACTGGAGCTCCTACAATGAGCAGTTCTTC. It is translated as CASSADWSSYNEQFF.

This clone was detected a few times. The J gene is TRBJ1-5, the V gene TRBV18; 7 positions match TRBD1. V lost 3 bases, J lost 2 bases, and 4 bases stayed unmatched. The CDR3 totals 15 residues. The germline V gene encodes CDR1 KGHSH and CDR2 LQKENI. CDR3 coding DNA: TGTGCCAGCTCACCTATCGGACAGGGCAATCAGCCCCAGCATTTT. This translates into CASSPIGQGNQPQHF.

The chain carries TRBV12-5 and TRBJ2-3; D might be TRBD1 (5 bases). Germline V gene sequence: CDR1 LGHNT, CDR2 FRNRAP. The V gene lost 6 bases and the J gene lost 4 bases, with 11 bases spanning the gap. This CDR3 is 13 amino acids long. CDR3 residues: CASGASGSDTQYF. The CDR3 DNA is TGTGCTAGTGGCGCATCAGGGTCAGATACGCAGTATTTT.

Notes on this clone: This specimen includes other DNA sequences encoding the same CDR3. This chain uses TRBV5-1 with TRBJ1-1, with D possibly being TRBD1 (6 bases). The CDR3 is made up of 15 amino acids. V lost 3 bases to trimming and J lost 1 base, with 13 bases between them. Germline V CDR1 and CDR2: SGHRS, YFSETQ. The CDR3 sequence is CASSSDSRGNTEAFF. CDR3 bases: TGCGCCAGCAGCTCCGATTCCAGGGGGAACACTGAAGCTTTCTTT. Full variable domain (missing parts from reference TRBV5-1 and TRBJ1-1): KAGVTQTPRYLIKTRGQQVTLSCSPISGHRSVSWYQQTPGQGLQFLFEYFSETQRNKGNFPGRFSGRQFSNSRSEMNVSTLELGDSALYLCASSSDSRGNTEAFFGQGTRLTVV.